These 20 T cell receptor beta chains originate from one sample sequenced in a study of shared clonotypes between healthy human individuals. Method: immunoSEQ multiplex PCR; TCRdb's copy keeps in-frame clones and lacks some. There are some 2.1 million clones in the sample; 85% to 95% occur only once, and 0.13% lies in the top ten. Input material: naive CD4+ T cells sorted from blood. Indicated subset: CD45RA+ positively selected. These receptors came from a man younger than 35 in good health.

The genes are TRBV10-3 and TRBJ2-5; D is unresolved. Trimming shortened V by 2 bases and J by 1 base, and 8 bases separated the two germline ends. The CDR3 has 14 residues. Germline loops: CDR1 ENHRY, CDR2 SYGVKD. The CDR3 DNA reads TGTGCCATCAGTGAGGGGCGGCCCCAAGAGACCCAGTACTTC. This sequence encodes CAISEGRPQETQYF.

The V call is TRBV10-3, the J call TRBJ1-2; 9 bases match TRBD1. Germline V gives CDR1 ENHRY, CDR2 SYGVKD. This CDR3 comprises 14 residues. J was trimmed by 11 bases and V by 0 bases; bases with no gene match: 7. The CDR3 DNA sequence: TGTGCCATCAGTGAGTCCAAGGACAGGGGCCTTTACACCTTC. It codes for CAISESKDRGLYTF.

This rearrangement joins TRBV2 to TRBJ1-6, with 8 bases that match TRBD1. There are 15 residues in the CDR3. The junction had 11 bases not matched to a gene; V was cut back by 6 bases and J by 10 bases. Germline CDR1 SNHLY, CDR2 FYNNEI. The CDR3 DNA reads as TGTGCCAGCAGGGAACTACAGGGGGGAAACTCACCCCTCCACTTT. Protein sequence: CASRELQGGNSPLHF.

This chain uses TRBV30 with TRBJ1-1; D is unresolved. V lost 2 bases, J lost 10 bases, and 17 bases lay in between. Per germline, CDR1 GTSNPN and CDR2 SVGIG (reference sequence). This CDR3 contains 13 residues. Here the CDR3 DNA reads TGTGCCTGGAGTTGGGTGGAGGAAATAGTAGCTTTCTTT. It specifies CAWSWVEEIVAFF.

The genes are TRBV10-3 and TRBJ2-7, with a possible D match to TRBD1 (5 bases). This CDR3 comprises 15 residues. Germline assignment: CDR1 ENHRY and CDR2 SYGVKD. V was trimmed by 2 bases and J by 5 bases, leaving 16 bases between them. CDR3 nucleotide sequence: TGTGCCATCAGTGAGGGGCAGGGCCAGCCCGACGAGCAGTACTTC. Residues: CAISEGQGQPDEQYF.

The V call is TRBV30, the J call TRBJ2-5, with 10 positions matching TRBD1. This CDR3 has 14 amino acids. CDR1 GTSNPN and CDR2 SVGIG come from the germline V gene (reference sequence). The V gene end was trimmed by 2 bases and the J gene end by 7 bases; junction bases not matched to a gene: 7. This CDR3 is CAWSSTGGIGTQYF. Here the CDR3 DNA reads TGTGCCTGGAGTTCGACAGGGGGCATCGGGACCCAGTACTTC.

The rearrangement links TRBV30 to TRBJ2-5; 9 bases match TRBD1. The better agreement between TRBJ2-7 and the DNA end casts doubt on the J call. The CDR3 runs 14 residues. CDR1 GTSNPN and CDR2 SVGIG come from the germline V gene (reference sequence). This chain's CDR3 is CAWMMDRGVYEQYF. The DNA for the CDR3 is TGTGCCTGGATGATGGACAGGGGAGTCTACGAGCAGTACTTC.

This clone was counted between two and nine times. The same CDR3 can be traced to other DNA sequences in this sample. The CDR3 loop is CASSLVGGNQPQHF. The CDR3 DNA follows: TGTGCCAGCAGTTTAGTTGGGGGCAATCAGCCCCAGCATTTT. The chain joins TRBV28 to TRBJ1-5; no clear D gene. Germline V CDR1 and CDR2: MDHEN, SYDVKM. The CDR3 consists of 14 residues. The V end was cut by 2 bases, the J end by 2 bases, with 7 bases between.

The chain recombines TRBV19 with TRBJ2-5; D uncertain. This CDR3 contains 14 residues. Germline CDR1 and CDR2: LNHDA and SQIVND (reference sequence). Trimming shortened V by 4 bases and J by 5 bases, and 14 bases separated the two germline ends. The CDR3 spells CASSTRLRTETQYF. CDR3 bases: TGTGCCAGTAGTACGAGACTGAGAACGGAGACCCAGTACTTC.

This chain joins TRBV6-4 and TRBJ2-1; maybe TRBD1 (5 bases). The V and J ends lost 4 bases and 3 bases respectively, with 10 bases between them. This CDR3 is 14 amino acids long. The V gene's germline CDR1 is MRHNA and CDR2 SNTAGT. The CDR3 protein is CASSATTDYNEQFF. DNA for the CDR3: TGTGCCAGCAGTGCCACGACAGACTACAATGAGCAGTTCTTC.

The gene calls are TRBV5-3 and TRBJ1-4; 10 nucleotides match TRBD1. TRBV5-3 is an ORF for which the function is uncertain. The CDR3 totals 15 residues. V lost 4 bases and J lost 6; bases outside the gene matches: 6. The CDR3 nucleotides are TGTGCCAGAAGCCCGGGGGACAGGGGAGATGAAAAACTGTTTTTT. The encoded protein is CARSPGDRGDEKLFF.

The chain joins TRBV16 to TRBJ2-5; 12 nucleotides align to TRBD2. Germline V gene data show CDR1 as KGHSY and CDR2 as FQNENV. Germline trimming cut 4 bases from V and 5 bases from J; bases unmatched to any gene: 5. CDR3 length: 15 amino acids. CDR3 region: CASSPTSGRSETQYF. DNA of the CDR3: TGTGCCAGCAGCCCGACTAGCGGGAGATCGGAGACCCAGTACTTC.

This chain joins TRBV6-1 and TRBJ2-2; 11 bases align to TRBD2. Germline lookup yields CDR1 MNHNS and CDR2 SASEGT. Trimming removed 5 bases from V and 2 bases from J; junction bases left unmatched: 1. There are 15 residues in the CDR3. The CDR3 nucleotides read TGTGCCAGCAGTCTAGCGGGGGGAAACACCGGGGAGCTGTTTTTT. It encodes CASSLAGGNTGELFF.

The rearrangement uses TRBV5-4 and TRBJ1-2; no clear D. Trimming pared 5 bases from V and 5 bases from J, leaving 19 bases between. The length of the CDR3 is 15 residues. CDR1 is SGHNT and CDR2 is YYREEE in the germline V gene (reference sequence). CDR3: CASRIGRSDNYGYTF. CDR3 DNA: TGTGCCAGCAGAATTGGACGGTCGGATAATTATGGCTACACCTTC. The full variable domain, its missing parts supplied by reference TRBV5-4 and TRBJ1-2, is ETGVTQSPTHLIKTRGQQVTLRCSSQSGHNTVSWYQQALGQGPQFIFQYYREEENGRGNFPPRFSGLQFPNYSSELNVNALELDDSALYLCASRIGRSDNYGYTFGSGTRLTVV.

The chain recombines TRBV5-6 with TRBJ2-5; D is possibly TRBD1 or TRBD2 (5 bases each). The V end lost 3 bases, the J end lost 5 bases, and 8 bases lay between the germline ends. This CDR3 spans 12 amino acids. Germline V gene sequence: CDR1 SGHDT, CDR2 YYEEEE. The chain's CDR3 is CASSWDRETQYF. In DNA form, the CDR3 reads TGTGCCAGCAGCTGGGACCGGGAGACCCAGTACTTC.

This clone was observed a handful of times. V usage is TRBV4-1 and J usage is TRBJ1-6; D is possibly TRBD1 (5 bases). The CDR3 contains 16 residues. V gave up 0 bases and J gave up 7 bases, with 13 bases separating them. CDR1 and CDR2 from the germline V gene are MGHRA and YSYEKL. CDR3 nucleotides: TGCGCCAGCAGCCAAGATTATTCGGGGGTAAATTCACCCCTCCACTTT. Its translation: CASSQDYSGVNSPLHF.

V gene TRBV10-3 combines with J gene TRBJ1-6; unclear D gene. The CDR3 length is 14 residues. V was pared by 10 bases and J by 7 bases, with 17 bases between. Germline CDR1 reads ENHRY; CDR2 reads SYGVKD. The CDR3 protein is CATHIGPGNSPLHF. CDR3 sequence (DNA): TGTGCCACCCATATCGGACCGGGGAATTCACCCCTCCACTTT.

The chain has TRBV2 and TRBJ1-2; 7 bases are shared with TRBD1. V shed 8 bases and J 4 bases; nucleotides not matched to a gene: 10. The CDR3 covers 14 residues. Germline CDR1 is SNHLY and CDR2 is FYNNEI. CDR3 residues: CASRPGQNSYGYTF. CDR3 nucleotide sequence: TGTGCCAGCCGCCCGGGACAGAATTCCTATGGCTACACCTTC.

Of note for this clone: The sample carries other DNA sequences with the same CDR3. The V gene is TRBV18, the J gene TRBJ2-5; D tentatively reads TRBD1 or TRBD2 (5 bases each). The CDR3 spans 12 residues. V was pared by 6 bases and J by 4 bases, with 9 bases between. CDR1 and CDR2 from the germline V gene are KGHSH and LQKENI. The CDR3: CASSPRGETQYF. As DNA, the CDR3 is TGTGCCAGCTCGCCGAGGGGAGAGACCCAGTACTTC.

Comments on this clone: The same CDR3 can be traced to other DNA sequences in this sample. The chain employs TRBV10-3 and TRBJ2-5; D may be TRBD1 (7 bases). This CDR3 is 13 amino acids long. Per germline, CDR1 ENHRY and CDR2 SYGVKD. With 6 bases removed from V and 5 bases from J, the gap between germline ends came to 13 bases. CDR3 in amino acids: CAIRGGAGETQYF. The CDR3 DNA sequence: TGTGCCATCAGAGGGGGCGCGGGGGAGACCCAGTACTTC.